At least ten counts were recorded for the clone carrying this T cell receptor (beta chain). The source of the sample is a study of regulatory T cells in long-lasting Graves disease. The CDR3 runs to 15 residues. V was shortened by 5 bases and J by 2 bases, with 16 bases between the two germline ends. Germline V CDR1 and CDR2: SEHNR, FQNEAQ (reference sequence). Relying on iRepertoire HTBI primers and Arm-PCR of CDR3 regions, the team built TCR beta libraries. TCRdb reprocessed the multiplex PCR reads with MiXCR, giving one entry per CDR3 protein. The sample shows hundreds of thousands of distinct CDR3 sequences, 16% of them seen only once. As to time point: newly diagnosed GD, antithyroid drugs for less than 3 months. The TCR library was made from RNA extracted from PBMCs. These records were also assigned to another study, of T cells in Graves' hyperthyroidism and ophthalmopathy.

The chain combines TRBV7-9 with TRBJ2-7; D uncertain. This receptor was taken from a woman aged 30 to 39 with Graves disease. This sample comprised peripheral blood mononuclear cells (PBMCs), obtained at new diagnosis, from a patient treated with antithyroid drugs. The CDR3 reads CASSPNSGPPYEQYF. CDR3 DNA sequence: TGTGCCAGCAGCCCCAACTCGGGTCCACCCTACGAGCAGTACTTC.